The source of this T cell receptor (beta chain) is a study of CD8 T cells in ankylosing spondylitis. Study-wide results and caveats: Prior work had noted some motif variants in reactive arthritis blood and synovial fluid. The clones that were linked to disease were reported to be significantly enriched in matched synovial fluid samples from ankylosing spondylitis patients. Blood from ankylosing spondylitis patients appeared to carry a characteristic roughly 8-variant TCR beta motif.

CDR1 and CDR2 from the germline V gene are DFQATT and SNEGSKA (reference sequence). The trim removed 7 bases at V and 2 bases at J, leaving 8 bases unmatched. The CDR3 is 14 residues long. The TCR beta libraries were generated through quantitative 5'-RACE incorporating molecular barcodes. MiXCR, applied by TCRdb to the 5' RACE reads, yields one record per CDR3 protein. Found here are about 460,000 distinct CDR3 sequences, about 5% of them singletons; the top ten hold approximately 4%. This clonotype was recorded at least ten times. Its antigen is not known. This TCR was sampled from a male donor with ankylosing spondylitis. The sample consisted of blood, either unsorted or a sorted T cell fraction (not recorded which). The gene calls are TRBV20-1 and TRBJ1-2; 9 bases are a match to TRBD1. The CDR3 coding sequence is TGCAGTGTTTGGACCGGGACAGGGAACTATGGCTACACCTTC. It yields the protein CSVWTGTGNYGYTF.